This T cell receptor beta chain derives from a study of technical replicates of blood from several donors. Produced via immunoSEQ multiplex PCR; TCRdb's table is partial and in-frame only. The repertoire has over 70,000 clones, 90% of them found once; the top ten carry about 4.7%. There are 15 residues in the CDR3. What was sequenced was PBMCs. V usage is TRBV1 and J usage is TRBJ2-1; no check of the table's D call, TRBD2, against the DNA was made. TRBV1 is a pseudogene. This TCR was recovered from a human donor in good health. Some clones in this sample may be carry-over from other donors' samples. The CDR3 is CTSSPSAGTYNEQFF. CDR3 nucleotides: TGCACCAGCAGCCCCTCGGCGGGAACCTACAATGAGCAGTTCTTC.